Below are 24 T cell receptor beta chains sequenced from a single sample in a study of response to subunit inactivated influenza vaccine. TCRdb reprocessed the RT-PCR reads via MiXCR and lists one record per CDR3 protein. The sample contains about 650,000 distinct CDR3 sequences, 12% to 15% of which appear only once. The input for sequencing was PBMCs from blood, taken around 14 days before vaccination. The receptors here all came from a man between 50 and 59 years old who received an inactivated influenza vaccine.

This clonotype was seen more than once but under ten times. The chain combines TRBV7-2 with TRBJ2-1, with 8 bases aligning to TRBD1. The junction had 4 bases not matched to a gene; V was cut back by 5 bases and J by 4 bases. Germline V gene data show CDR1 as SGHTA and CDR2 as FQGNSA. This CDR3 comprises 14 residues. DNA of the CDR3: TGTGCCAGCAGCCGGGACAGGCTTTACAATGAGCAGTTCTTC. Its translation: CASSRDRLYNEQFF. Looking up the rest from reference TRBV7-2 and TRBJ2-1 gives the full variable domain: GAGVSQSPSNKVTEKGKDVELRCDPISGHTALYWYRQSLGQGLEFLIYFQGNSAPDKSGLPSDRFSAERTGGSVSTLTIQRTQQEDSAVYLCASSRDRLYNEQFFGPGTRLTVL.

This clonotype was counted between two and nine times. The chain carries TRBV18 and TRBJ2-3; TRBD2 is a possible D gene (5 bases). CDR1 KGHSH and CDR2 LQKENI come from the germline V gene. CDR3 length: 15 amino acids. The V gene lost 1 base and the J gene lost 4 bases, with 12 bases spanning the gap. Here the CDR3 reads CASSPLGRQPDTQYF. The CDR3 nucleotides read TGTGCCAGCTCACCACTTGGGAGACAACCAGATACGCAGTATTTT.

The V gene is TRBV30, the J gene TRBJ2-1; TRBD1 matches 9 bases. Germline CDR1 and CDR2: GTSNPN and SVGIG (reference sequence). Trimming removed 7 bases from V and 11 bases from J; junction bases left unmatched: 12. This CDR3 has 13 amino acids. CDR3 residues: CASSRQGGTKQFF. The CDR3 coding sequence is TGTGCCTCCTCACGACAGGGGGGCACTAAGCAGTTCTTC.

The chain is built from TRBV20-1 and TRBJ2-7; TRBD2 agrees at 8 bases. After removal of 8 bases from V and 5 bases from J, the junction contained 11 bases not matched to a gene. CDR1 and CDR2 from the germline V gene are DFQATT and SNEGSKA (reference sequence). This CDR3 comprises 13 residues. The CDR3 reads CSPTRTSTHEQYF. CDR3 in DNA: TGCAGTCCAACAAGGACTAGCACGCACGAGCAGTACTTC.

This clonotype occurred a few times. The chain is built from TRBV27 and TRBJ2-7; D is undetermined. The CDR3 is 13 residues long. Germline CDR1 and CDR2: MNHEY and SMNVEV (reference sequence). Trimming cost V 5 bases and J 9 bases, with 17 bases left between them. CDR3 sequence (DNA): TGTGCCAGCAGTCCCGAAGCCCAGGTGGGGCAGTACTTC. Translated, it gives CASSPEAQVGQYF.

The CDR3 sequence: CASSPDTNQPQHF. CDR3 nucleotide sequence: TGCGCCAGCAGTCCCGACACAAATCAGCCCCAGCATTTT. The gene calls are TRBV5-1 and TRBJ1-5; D gene ambiguous. V lost 5 bases, J lost 4 bases, and 10 bases lay in between. This CDR3 is built from 13 residues. In germline, CDR1 is SGHRS, CDR2 YFSETQ.

This rearrangement joins TRBV4-3 to TRBJ2-7, with TRBD1 matching 10 bases. V gave up 8 bases and J gave up 6 bases; unmatched junction bases: 10. Germline CDR1 LGHNA, CDR2 YSLEER. CDR3 length equals 14 residues. CDR3 in DNA: TGCGCCAGCTCCCCCGACAGGGGGCGCGGCGAGCAGTACTTC. Protein product: CASSPDRGRGEQYF.

This clonotype was picked up a small number of times. This chain uses TRBV6-2 or TRBV6-3 with TRBJ2-5; no clear D. The CDR3 runs 11 residues. Trimming took off 6 bases at V and 3 bases at J, with 5 bases between the two ends. The germline V gene encodes CDR1 MNHEY and CDR2 SVGEGT. The CDR3 DNA reads as TGTGCCAGCAGGACCAAAGAGACCCAGTACTTC. Amino acids: CASRTKETQYF.

This clonotype came up a few times. The V and J genes are TRBV10-3 and TRBJ1-5; D gene unclear. Germline V gene sequence: CDR1 ENHRY, CDR2 SYGVKD. CDR3 length: 15 amino acids. The V end was cut by 2 bases, the J end by 2 bases, with 10 bases between. The CDR3 loop reads CAISEGLFRNQPQHF. In DNA form, the CDR3 reads TGTGCCATCAGTGAGGGGTTGTTCCGCAATCAGCCCCAGCATTTT.

This clonotype was detected many times. This chain joins TRBV5-6 and TRBJ2-2; D not certain. CDR3 size: 14 residues. The V end lost 2 bases, the J end lost 5 bases, and 10 bases lay between the germline ends. Germline-derived CDR1 and CDR2 are SGHDT and YYEEEE. Here the CDR3 DNA reads TGTGCCAGCAGCTTCTATACCAGGACCGGGGAGCTGTTTTTT. Translation gives CASSFYTRTGELFF.

This clonotype was seen a few times. The chain couples TRBV5-1 to TRBJ1-1; a possible D gene is TRBD1 (5 bases). Trimming left V 3 bases short and J 4 bases short, with 13 bases between. This CDR3 comprises 14 residues. Germline V gene sequence: CDR1 SGHRS, CDR2 YFSETQ. This CDR3 is CASSSQTARTEAFF. The CDR3 nucleotides read TGCGCCAGCAGCTCTCAGACAGCCCGCACTGAAGCTTTCTTT.

This clonotype is a singleton in its sample. This chain joins TRBV11-2 and TRBJ2-5, with 7 nucleotides matching TRBD2. Looked up from germline, CDR1 is SGHAT and CDR2 is FQNNGV. The CDR3 totals 16 residues. The V segment lost 5 bases and the J segment 3 bases; nucleotides outside the gene matches: 12. The CDR3: CASSPMGSSGEETQYF. CDR3 nucleotide sequence: TGTGCCAGCAGCCCGATGGGGTCTAGCGGTGAAGAGACCCAGTACTTC. The whole variable domain, remainder taken from reference TRBV11-2 and TRBJ2-5, is EAGVAQSPRYKIIEKRQSVAFWCNPISGHATLYWYQQILGQGPKLLIQFQNNGVVDDSQLPKDRFSAERLKGVDSTLKIQPAKLEDSAVYLCASSPMGSSGEETQYFGPGTRLLVL.

Regarding this clonotype: A read error may produce the germline difference seen at one junction end. V and J are TRBV11-2 and TRBJ1-2; D is perhaps TRBD1 (6 bases). The CDR3 is 13 amino acids. CDR1 and CDR2 from the germline V gene are SGHAT and FQNNGV. CDR3 region: CASSLGSGTRFSF. The CDR3 coding sequence is TGTGCCAGCAGCTTAGGGTCCGGGACACGGTTCTCATTC.

A few counts support this clonotype. The chain carries TRBV4-3 and TRBJ1-1, with D unclear. With 4 bases removed from V and 0 bases from J, the gap between germline ends came to 9 bases. The CDR3 totals 14 residues. The V gene's germline CDR1 is LGHNA and CDR2 YSLEER. The CDR3 is CASSPHVLNTEAFF. CDR3 nucleotide sequence: TGCGCCAGCAGCCCACATGTACTGAACACTGAAGCTTTCTTT.

The chain couples TRBV7-2 to TRBJ2-1, with 12 bases lining up with TRBD2. The germline gives CDR1 SGHTA, CDR2 FQGNSA. The CDR3 runs 16 residues. V lost 6 bases and J lost 7; bases outside the gene matches: 10. The CDR3 nucleotides read TGTGCCAGCAGACCCCCAGGACTAGCGGGACTTAATGAGCAGTTCTTC. Amino acid sequence: CASRPPGLAGLNEQFF.

This clonotype was observed at least ten times. J is TRBJ2-4 and V is TRBV4-3; TRBD2 is a possible D gene (6 bases). The CDR3 spans 19 residues. V shed 1 base and J shed 4 bases, with 23 bases lying between them. Germline V CDR1 and CDR2: LGHNA, YSLEER. CDR3 DNA sequence: TGCGCCAGCAGCCAAGGAAGCCTGCTATCGGGGGTTAGGAAAAACATTCAGTACTTC. It is translated as CASSQGSLLSGVRKNIQYF.

This clonotype was counted between two and nine times. This rearrangement joins TRBV4-1 to TRBJ1-6, with D possibly being TRBD1 (5 bases). Germline V gene sequence: CDR1 MGHRA, CDR2 YSYEKL. The CDR3 runs to 13 residues. Trimming stripped 1 base from V and 15 bases from J, with 13 bases between. The CDR3: CASSQVGARSLHF. The CDR3 DNA follows: TGCGCCAGCAGCCAAGTAGGGGCACGGAGCCTCCACTTT.

This clonotype was seen at least ten times. The chain links TRBV3-1 to TRBJ2-1; the match to TRBD1 covers 11 bases. CDR1 and CDR2 from the germline V gene are LGHDT and YNNKEL (reference sequence). The junction had 8 bases not matched to a gene; V was cut back by 1 base and J by 6 bases. This CDR3 contains 17 residues. The CDR3 nucleotides read TGTGCCAGCAGCCAAGTGTGGGGACAGGGGGGGAGCAATGAGCAGTTCTTC. Translated, it gives CASSQVWGQGGSNEQFF.

The sample holds a few counts of this clonotype. This chain uses TRBV5-1 with TRBJ1-2; no clear D gene. This CDR3 is 13 amino acids long. From germline, CDR1 is SGHRS and CDR2 YFSETQ. V dropped 0 bases and J dropped 9 bases, with 12 bases sitting between them. The CDR3 sequence is CASSLVSGESYTF. In nucleotides, the CDR3 is TGCGCCAGCAGCTTGGTATCCGGGGAGAGCTACACCTTC.

This clonotype was seen repeatedly, ten times or more. The CDR3 spells CASGETDYEQYF. DNA for the CDR3: TGTGCCAGCGGCGAGACAGACTACGAGCAGTACTTC. The rearrangement links TRBV12-3 or TRBV12-4 to TRBJ2-7; tentative D call: TRBD1 (5 bases). This CDR3 comprises 12 residues. The germline V and J ends were trimmed by 8 bases and 3 bases, with 11 bases remaining between them.

This chain uses TRBV7-2 with TRBJ2-7; TRBD1 aligns across 8 bases. CDR1 is SGHTA and CDR2 is FQGNSA in the germline V gene. This CDR3 is built from 13 residues. After removal of 6 bases from V and 4 bases from J, the junction contained 5 bases not matched to a gene. The DNA of the CDR3 is TGTGCCAGCAGGCGGACAGGGACTTACGAGCAGTACTTC. This gives the protein CASRRTGTYEQYF.

This clonotype was observed a few times. CDR3 in amino acids: CASSPRTGTGTLNYGYTF. CDR3 coding DNA: TGCGCCAGCAGCCCACGCACCGGGACGGGAACCTTAAACTATGGCTACACCTTC. The chain employs TRBV5-1 and TRBJ1-2; a possible D gene is TRBD1 (5 bases). The germline V and J ends were trimmed by 4 bases and 2 bases, with 24 bases remaining between them. This CDR3 is 18 amino acids long. Germline CDR1 and CDR2: SGHRS and YFSETQ. The entire variable domain, with the rest obtained from reference TRBV5-1 and TRBJ1-2, is as follows: KAGVTQTPRYLIKTRGQQVTLSCSPISGHRSVSWYQQTPGQGLQFLFEYFSETQRNKGNFPGRFSGRQFSNSRSEMNVSTLELGDSALYLCASSPRTGTGTLNYGYTFGSGTRLTVV.

This clonotype showed up just a few times. The rearrangement links TRBV3-1 to TRBJ1-6; D may be TRBD1 (5 bases). The CDR3 runs to 14 residues. Trimming shortened V by 2 bases and J by 7 bases, and 9 bases separated the two germline ends. Germline lookup yields CDR1 LGHDT and CDR2 YNNKEL (reference sequence). The CDR3: CASSQRRGNSPLHF. The CDR3 nucleotides read TGTGCCAGCAGCCAAAGAAGGGGCAATTCACCCCTCCACTTT.

A few counts support this clonotype. The rearrangement uses TRBV12-3 or TRBV12-4 and TRBJ2-2, with unresolved D. Trimming left V 9 bases short and J 0 bases short, with 8 bases between. CDR3 length: 13 residues. CDR3 loop: CASATPNTGELFF. As DNA, the CDR3 is TGTGCCAGTGCAACACCGAACACCGGGGAGCTGTTTTTT.